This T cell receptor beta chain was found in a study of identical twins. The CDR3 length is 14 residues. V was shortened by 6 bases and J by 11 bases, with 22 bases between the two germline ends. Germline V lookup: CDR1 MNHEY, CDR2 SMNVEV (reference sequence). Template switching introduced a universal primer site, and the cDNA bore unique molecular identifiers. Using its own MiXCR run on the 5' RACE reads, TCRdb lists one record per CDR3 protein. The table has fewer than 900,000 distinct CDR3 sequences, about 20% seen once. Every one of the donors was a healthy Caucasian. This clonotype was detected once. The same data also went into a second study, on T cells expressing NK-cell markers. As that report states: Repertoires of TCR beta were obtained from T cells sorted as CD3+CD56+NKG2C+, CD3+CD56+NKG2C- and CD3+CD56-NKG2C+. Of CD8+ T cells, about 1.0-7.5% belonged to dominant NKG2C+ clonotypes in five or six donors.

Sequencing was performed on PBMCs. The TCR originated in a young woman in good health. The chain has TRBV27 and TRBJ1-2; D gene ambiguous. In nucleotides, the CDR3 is TGTGCCAGCAGGCCGCTCTGGGCCACCTCTTTTTACACCTTC. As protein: CASRPLWATSFYTF.